Detailed here is one T cell receptor (beta chain). Antigen unknown. Produced via immunoSEQ multiplex PCR; TCRdb's table is partial and in-frame only. This sample yields 72,000 or so clones, of which 70% to 85% are seen a single time; 0.4% to 0.55% belongs to the top ten. Anyone with autoimmune disease history or systemic immunosuppression was excluded. The CDR3 extends over 14 amino acids. Germline loops: CDR1 SGHVS, CDR2 FNYEAQ. Between the trimmed V and J ends, which lost 1 base and 7 bases, there was a span of 8 bases. This sample is drawn from a study of OX40 agonist ivuxolimab in advanced cancers. Study details: The diagnoses of dose-escalation patients were hepatocellular carcinoma, melanoma, renal cell or head and neck cancer. The group had a mean age of approximately 60 years, ranged from about 23 to 79, and was 80% to 85% male. General study findings and limits: CD8+ T cells averaged more expanded clones than CD4+.

The rearrangement uses TRBV7-6 and TRBJ1-6; perhaps TRBD1 as D (6 bases). This sequence was found in an adult with an advanced solid tumor such as melanoma, head and neck, liver or kidney cancer. The sample consisted of CD4+ or CD8+ T cells sorted from blood, taken in a trial of the OX40 agonist ivuxolimab. CDR3 nucleotide sequence: TGTGCCAGCAGCTTAGTTGGGGGCAATTCACCCCTCCACTTT. Protein product: CASSLVGGNSPLHF.